Following are 6 T cell receptor beta chains from one sample sequenced in a study. The sorted Tregs were CD4+CD25+CD127-/low cells. Using its own MiXCR run on the 5' RACE reads, TCRdb lists one record per CDR3 protein. This sample has over 45,000 distinct CDR3 sequences, with less than 30% found just once. Material: tumor-infiltrating Tregs sorted from the breast tumor. The receptors shown here come from a female donor with breast cancer.

The rearrangement uses TRBV15 and TRBJ2-6; no definite D call. Germline V gene sequence: CDR1 LNHNV, CDR2 YYDKDF (reference sequence). This CDR3 spans 16 amino acids. V was cut by 0 bases and J by 0 bases, with 6 bases left in between. The CDR3 nucleotides read TGTGCCACCAGCAGAGAACGGACCTCTGGGGCCAACGTCCTGACTTTC. Translating gives CATSRERTSGANVLTF.

The chain joins TRBV5-1 to TRBJ2-7; D is ambiguous. CDR1 is SGHRS and CDR2 is YFSETQ in the germline V gene. The CDR3 spans 15 residues. Trimming removed 4 bases from V and 0 bases from J, with 14 bases in between. The CDR3 region is CASSPSEGSSYEQYF. The CDR3 nucleotides read TGCGCCAGCAGCCCGTCGGAAGGAAGCTCCTACGAGCAGTACTTC.

At least ten counts were recorded for this clonotype. This chain joins TRBV5-1 and TRBJ2-1, with 9 nucleotides matching TRBD1. Germline trimming cut 3 bases from V and 4 bases from J; bases unmatched to any gene: 5. The CDR3 is made up of 15 amino acids. Per the germline V gene, CDR1 is SGHRS and CDR2 is YFSETQ. CDR3 sequence: CASSSQTGGYNEQFF. CDR3 coding DNA: TGCGCCAGCAGCTCGCAGACAGGGGGATACAATGAGCAGTTCTTC.

This clonotype occurred a few times. This chain joins TRBV7-9 and TRBJ1-1; D call uncertain. Looked up from germline, CDR1 is SEHNR and CDR2 is FQNEAQ (reference sequence). Trimming stripped 1 base from V and 3 bases from J, with 9 bases between. The CDR3 has 14 amino acids. Here the CDR3 reads CASSLGVLDTEAFF. CDR3 nucleotides: TGTGCCAGCAGCTTAGGGGTCCTAGACACTGAAGCTTTCTTT.

This chain joins TRBV7-2 and TRBJ2-5, with a tentative D call TRBD2 (6 bases). V was clipped by 5 bases and J by 1 base, with 14 bases between them. The CDR3 spans 15 residues. Germline assignment: CDR1 SGHTA and CDR2 FQGNSA. CDR3 nucleotides: TGTGCCAGCAGCCAATACCGGGACTTCCAAGAGACCCAGTACTTC. This encodes CASSQYRDFQETQYF.

This rearrangement joins TRBV7-2 to TRBJ2-7; 7 bases are a match to TRBD1. V trimming: 3 bases; J trimming: 4 bases; junction bases outside the gene matches: 9. CDR1 is SGHTA, CDR2 FQGNSA, per germline. CDR3 length: 15 amino acids. CDR3 amino acids: CASSFRQGPVYEQYF. The CDR3 coding sequence is TGTGCCAGCAGCTTCCGACAGGGCCCCGTGTACGAGCAGTACTTC.